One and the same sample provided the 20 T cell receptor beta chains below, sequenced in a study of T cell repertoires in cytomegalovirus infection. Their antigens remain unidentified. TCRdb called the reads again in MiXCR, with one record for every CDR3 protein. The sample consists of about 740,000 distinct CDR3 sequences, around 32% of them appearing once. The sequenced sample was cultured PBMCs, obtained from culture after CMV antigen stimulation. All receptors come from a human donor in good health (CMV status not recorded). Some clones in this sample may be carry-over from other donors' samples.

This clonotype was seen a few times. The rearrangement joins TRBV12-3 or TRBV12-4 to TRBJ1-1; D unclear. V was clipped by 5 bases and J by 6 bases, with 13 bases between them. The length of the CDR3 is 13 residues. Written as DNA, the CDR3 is TGTGCCAGCAGTGCTAAGGCCCCGCCTGAAGCTTTCTTT. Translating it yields CASSAKAPPEAFF.

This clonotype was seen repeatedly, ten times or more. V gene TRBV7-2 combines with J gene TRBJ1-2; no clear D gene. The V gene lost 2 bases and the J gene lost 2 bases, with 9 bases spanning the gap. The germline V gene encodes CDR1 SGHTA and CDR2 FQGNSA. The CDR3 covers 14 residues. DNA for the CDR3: TGTGCCAGCAGCTTATGGCAGACGAACTATGGCTACACCTTC. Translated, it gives CASSLWQTNYGYTF.

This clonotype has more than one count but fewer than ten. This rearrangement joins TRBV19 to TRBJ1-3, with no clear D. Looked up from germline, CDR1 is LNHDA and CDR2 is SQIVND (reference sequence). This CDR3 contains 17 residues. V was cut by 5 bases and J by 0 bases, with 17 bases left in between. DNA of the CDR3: TGTGCCAGTAGTCGATTTGGCGTAACCGTCTCTGGAAACACCATATATTTT. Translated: CASSRFGVTVSGNTIYF. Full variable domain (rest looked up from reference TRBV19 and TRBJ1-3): DGGITQSPKYLFRKEGQNVTLSCEQNLNHDAMYWYRQDPGQGLRLIYYSQIVNDFQKGDIAEGYSVSREKKESFPLTVTSAQKNPTAFYLCASSRFGVTVSGNTIYFGEGSWLTVV.

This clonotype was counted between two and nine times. CDR3 coding DNA: TGCGCCAGCGGACCCGGGACAGGGTTTTCTGGGGCCAACGTCCTGACTTTC. Its protein product is CASGPGTGFSGANVLTF. This rearrangement joins TRBV5-1 to TRBJ2-6; TRBD1 matches 9 bases. CDR3 size: 17 residues. Germline-derived CDR1 and CDR2 are SGHRS and YFSETQ. Germline trimming cut 7 bases from V and 1 base from J; bases unmatched to any gene: 9.

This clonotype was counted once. CDR3 amino acids: CASSFVTGDYGYTF. The CDR3 DNA sequence: TGTGCCAGCAGTTTTGTTACAGGGGACTATGGCTACACCTTC. This sequence joins TRBV2 and TRBJ1-2, with TRBD1 identical over 7 bases. CDR1 and CDR2 (germline): SNHLY, FYNNEI. The CDR3 runs to 14 residues. After removal of 5 bases from V and 3 bases from J, the junction contained 6 bases not matched to a gene.

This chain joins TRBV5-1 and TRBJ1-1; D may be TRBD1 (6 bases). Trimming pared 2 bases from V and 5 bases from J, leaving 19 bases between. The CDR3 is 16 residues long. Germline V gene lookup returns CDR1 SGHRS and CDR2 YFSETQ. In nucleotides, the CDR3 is TGCGCCAGCAGCTTATCCGGGGGCCCCGGCGGGACTGAAGCTTTCTTT. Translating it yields CASSLSGGPGGTEAFF.

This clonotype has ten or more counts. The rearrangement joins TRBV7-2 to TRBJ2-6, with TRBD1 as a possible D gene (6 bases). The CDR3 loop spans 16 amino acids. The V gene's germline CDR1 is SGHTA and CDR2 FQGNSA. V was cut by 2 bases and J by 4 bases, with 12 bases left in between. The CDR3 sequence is CASSLKTGPGANVLTF. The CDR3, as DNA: TGTGCCAGCAGCTTAAAGACAGGTCCCGGGGCCAACGTCCTGACTTTC.

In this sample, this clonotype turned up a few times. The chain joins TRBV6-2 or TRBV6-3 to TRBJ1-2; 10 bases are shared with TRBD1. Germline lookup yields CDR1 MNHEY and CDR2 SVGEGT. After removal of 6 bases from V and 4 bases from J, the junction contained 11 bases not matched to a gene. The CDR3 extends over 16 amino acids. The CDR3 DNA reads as TGTGCCAGCAGCAGCACCGGGACAGGGGCCCTCTATGGCTACACCTTC. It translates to CASSSTGTGALYGYTF.

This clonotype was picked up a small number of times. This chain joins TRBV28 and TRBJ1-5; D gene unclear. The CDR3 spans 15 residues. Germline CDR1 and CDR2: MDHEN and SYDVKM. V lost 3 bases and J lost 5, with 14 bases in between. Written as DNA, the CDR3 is TGTGCCAGCAGTTTCGCGGTACGGCGGGATCAGCCCCAGCATTTT. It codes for CASSFAVRRDQPQHF.

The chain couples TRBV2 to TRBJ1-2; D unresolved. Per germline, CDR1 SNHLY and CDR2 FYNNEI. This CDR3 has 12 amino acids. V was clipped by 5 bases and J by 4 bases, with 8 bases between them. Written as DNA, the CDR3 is TGTGCCAGCAGTCCCACAGCCTATGGCTACACCTTC. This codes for CASSPTAYGYTF.

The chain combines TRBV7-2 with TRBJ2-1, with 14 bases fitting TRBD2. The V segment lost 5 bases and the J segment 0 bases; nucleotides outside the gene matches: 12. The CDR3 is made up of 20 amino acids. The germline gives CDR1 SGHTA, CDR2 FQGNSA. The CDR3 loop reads CASSTPGTSGGKSSYNEQFF. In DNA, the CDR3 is TGTGCCAGCAGCACTCCCGGGACTAGCGGGGGAAAAAGCTCCTACAATGAGCAGTTCTTC.

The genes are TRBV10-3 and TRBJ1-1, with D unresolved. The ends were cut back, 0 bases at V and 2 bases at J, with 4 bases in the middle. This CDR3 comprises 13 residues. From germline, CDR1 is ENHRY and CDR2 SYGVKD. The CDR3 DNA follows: TGTGCCATCAGTGAGTCGCGAAACACTGAAGCTTTCTTT. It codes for CAISESRNTEAFF.

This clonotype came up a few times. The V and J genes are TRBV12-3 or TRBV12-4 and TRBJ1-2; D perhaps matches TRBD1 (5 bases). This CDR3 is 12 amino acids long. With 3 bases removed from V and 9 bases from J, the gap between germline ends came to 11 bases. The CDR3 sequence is CASSFRDGSYTF. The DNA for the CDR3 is TGTGCCAGCAGTTTCCGGGACGGTAGCTACACCTTC.

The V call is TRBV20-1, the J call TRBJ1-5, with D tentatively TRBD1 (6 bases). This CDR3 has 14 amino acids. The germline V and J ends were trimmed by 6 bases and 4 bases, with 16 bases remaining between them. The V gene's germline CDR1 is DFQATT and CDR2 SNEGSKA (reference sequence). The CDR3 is CSATRGGGNQPQHF. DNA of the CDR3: TGCAGTGCCACAAGGGGAGGGGGAAATCAGCCCCAGCATTTT.

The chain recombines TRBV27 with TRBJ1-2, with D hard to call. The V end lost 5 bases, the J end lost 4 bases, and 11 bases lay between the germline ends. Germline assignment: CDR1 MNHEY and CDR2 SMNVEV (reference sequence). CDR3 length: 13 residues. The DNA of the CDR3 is TGTGCCAGCAGTCCGGGAGTTAGCTATGGCTACACCTTC. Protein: CASSPGVSYGYTF.

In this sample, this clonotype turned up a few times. In DNA, the CDR3 is TGCAGTGCGACAGAGGTGGGGGGAAATGAAAAACTGTTTTTT. Protein product: CSATEVGGNEKLFF. The chain employs TRBV20-1 and TRBJ1-4; weak D call: TRBD1 (5 bases). The CDR3 covers 14 residues. CDR1 is DFQATT and CDR2 is SNEGSKA in the germline V gene (reference sequence). The ends were cut back, 6 bases at V and 5 bases at J, with 16 bases in the middle.

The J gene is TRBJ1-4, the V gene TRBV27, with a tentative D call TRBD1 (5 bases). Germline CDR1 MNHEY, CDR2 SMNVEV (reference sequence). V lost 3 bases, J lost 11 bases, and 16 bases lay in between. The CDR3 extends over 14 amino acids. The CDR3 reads CASSFGNYGDKLFF. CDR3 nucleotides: TGTGCCAGCAGTTTCGGGAATTACGGGGACAAACTGTTTTTT.

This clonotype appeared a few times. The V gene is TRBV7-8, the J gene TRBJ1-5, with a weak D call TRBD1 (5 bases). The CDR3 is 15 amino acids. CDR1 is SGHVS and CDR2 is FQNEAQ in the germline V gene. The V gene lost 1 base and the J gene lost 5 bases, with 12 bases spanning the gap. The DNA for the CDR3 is TGTGCCAGCAGCTTAGGGGGGGGGGTCGATCAGCCCCAGCATTTT. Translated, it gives CASSLGGGVDQPQHF.

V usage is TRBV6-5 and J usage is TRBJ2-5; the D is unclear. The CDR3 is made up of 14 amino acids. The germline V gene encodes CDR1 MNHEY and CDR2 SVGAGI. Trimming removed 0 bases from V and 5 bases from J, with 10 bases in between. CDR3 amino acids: CASSYSPGRETQYF. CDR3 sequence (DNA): TGTGCCAGCAGTTACTCTCCAGGAAGGGAGACCCAGTACTTC.

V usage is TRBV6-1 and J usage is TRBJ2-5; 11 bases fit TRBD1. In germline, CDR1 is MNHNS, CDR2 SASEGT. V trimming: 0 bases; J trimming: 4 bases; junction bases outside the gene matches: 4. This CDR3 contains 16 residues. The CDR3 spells CASSEARTGGTETQYF. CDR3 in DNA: TGTGCCAGCAGTGAAGCGAGGACAGGGGGCACAGAGACCCAGTACTTC.